The clone carrying this T cell receptor beta chain came up a few times. The entry originates in a study of blood T cell repertoires in COVID-19. Method: immunoSEQ multiplex PCR; TCRdb's copy keeps in-frame clones and lacks some. This repertoire shows 150,000 to 200,000 clones, 70% to 85% found once; its top ten account for more than 8%. The CDR3 covers 15 residues. Germline CDR1 reads MGHDK; CDR2 reads SYGVNS. Trimming removed 2 bases from V and 6 bases from J; junction bases left unmatched: 5. The TCR sequence derives from an elderly woman with acute or convalescent COVID-19. Sequenced material: peripheral blood. The chain carries TRBV25-1 and TRBJ1-4; 8 nucleotides match TRBD1. The CDR3 sequence: CASSEPGQVYEKLFF. In DNA form, the CDR3 reads TGTGCCAGCAGTGAACCGGGACAGGTCTATGAAAAACTGTTTTTT. The whole variable domain, filled in from reference TRBV25-1 and TRBJ1-4, reads EADIYQTPRYLVIGTGKKITLECSQTMGHDKMYWYQQDPGMELHLIHYSYGVNSTEKGDLSSESTVSRIRTEHFPLTLESARPSHTSQYLCASSEPGQVYEKLFFGSGTQLSVL.